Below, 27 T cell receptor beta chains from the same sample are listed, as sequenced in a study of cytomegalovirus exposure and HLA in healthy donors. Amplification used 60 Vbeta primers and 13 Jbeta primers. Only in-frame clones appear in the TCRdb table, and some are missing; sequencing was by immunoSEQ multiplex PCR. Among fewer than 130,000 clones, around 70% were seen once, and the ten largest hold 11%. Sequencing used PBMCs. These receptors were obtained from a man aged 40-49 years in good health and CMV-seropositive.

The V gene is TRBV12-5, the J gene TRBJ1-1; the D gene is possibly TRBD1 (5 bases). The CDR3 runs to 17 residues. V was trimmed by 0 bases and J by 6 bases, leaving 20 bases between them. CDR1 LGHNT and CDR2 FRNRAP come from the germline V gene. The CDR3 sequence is CASGLVLGPLASAEAFF. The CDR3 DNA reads TGTGCTAGTGGTTTGGTACTGGGACCCCTAGCGAGCGCTGAAGCTTTCTTT. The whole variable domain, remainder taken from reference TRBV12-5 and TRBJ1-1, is DARVTQTPRHKVTEMGQEVTMRCQPILGHNTVFWYRQTMMQGLELLAYFRNRAPLDDSGMPKDRFSAEMPDATLATLKIQPSEPRDSAVYFCASGLVLGPLASAEAFFGQGTRLTVV.

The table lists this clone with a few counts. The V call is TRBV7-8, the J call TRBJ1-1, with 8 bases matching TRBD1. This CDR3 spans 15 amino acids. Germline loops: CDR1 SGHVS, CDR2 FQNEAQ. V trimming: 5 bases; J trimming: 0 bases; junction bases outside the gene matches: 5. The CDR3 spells CASSNQGAMNTEAFF. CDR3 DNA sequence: TGTGCCAGCAGCAACCAGGGGGCAATGAACACTGAAGCTTTCTTT.

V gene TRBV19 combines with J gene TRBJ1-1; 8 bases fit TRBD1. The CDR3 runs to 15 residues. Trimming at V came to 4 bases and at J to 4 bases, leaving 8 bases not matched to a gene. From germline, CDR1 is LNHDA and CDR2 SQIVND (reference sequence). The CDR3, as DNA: TGTGCCAGTAGTAAAAAACAGGGGGGAGGCACTGAAGCTTTCTTT. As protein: CASSKKQGGGTEAFF.

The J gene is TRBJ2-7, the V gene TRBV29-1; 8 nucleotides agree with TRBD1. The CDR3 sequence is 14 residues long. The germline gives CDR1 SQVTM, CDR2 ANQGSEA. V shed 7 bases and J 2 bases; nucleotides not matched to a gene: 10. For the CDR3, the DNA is TGCAGCGGGGCCGGGGACAGGTTCCCCTACGAGCAGTACTTC. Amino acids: CSGAGDRFPYEQYF.

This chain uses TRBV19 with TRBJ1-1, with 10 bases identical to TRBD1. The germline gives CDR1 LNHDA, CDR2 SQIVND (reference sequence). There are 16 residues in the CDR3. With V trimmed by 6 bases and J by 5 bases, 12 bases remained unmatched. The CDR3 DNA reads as TGTGCCAGTAGGCCTACGGGACAGGGGCAGGAAACTGAAGCTTTCTTT. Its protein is CASRPTGQGQETEAFF.

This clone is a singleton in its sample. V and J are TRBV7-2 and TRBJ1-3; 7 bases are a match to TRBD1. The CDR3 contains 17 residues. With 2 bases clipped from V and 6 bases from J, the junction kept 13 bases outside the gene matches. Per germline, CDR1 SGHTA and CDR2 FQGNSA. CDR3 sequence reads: CASSLSSGGPLVNTIYF. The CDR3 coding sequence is TGTGCCAGCAGCTTATCATCAGGGGGACCTCTAGTAAACACCATATATTTT.

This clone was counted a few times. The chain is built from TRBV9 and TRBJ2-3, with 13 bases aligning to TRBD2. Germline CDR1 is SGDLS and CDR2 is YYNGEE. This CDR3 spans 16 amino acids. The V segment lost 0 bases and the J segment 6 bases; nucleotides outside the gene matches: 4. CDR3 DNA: TGTGCCAGCAGCGTAGTAGGACTAGCGGGAGAGGATACGCAGTATTTT. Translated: CASSVVGLAGEDTQYF.

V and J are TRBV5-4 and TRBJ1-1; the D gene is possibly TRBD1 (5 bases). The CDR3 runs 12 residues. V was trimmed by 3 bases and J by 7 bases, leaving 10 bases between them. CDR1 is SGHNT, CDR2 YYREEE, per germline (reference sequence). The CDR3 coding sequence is TGTGCCAGCAGCTGGCGGGACGGTGAAGCTTTCTTT. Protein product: CASSWRDGEAFF.

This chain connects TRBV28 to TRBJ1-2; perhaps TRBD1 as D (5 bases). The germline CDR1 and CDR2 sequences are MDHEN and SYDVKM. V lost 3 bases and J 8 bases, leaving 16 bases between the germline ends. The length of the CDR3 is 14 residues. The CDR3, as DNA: TGTGCCAGCAGTTTCGGGGGTTCGTCTGGAGGCTACACCTTC. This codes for CASSFGGSSGGYTF.

The CDR3 DNA reads as TGTGCCAGCAGTGTGGGACAGGGGAGTGGGGATACGCAGTATTTT. Translated, it gives CASSVGQGSGDTQYF. The rearrangement links TRBV6-5 to TRBJ2-3, with 10 bases that match TRBD1. V shed 5 bases, J shed 6 bases, and the junction held 8 bases outside the gene matches. The CDR3 runs 15 residues. Per the germline V gene, CDR1 is MNHEY and CDR2 is SVGAGI.

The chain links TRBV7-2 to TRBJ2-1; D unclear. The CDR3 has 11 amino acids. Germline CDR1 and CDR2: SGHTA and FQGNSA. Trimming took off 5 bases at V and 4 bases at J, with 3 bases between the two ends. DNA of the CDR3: TGTGCCAGCAGCCCATACAATGAGCAGTTCTTC. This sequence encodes CASSPYNEQFF.

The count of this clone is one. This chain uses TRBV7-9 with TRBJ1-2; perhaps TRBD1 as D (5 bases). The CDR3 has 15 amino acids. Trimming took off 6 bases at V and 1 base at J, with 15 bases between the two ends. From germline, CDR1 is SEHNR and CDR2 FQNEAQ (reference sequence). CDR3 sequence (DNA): TGTGCCAGCAGATCGGGACTTGAGCTTAACTATGGCTACACCTTC. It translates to CASRSGLELNYGYTF.

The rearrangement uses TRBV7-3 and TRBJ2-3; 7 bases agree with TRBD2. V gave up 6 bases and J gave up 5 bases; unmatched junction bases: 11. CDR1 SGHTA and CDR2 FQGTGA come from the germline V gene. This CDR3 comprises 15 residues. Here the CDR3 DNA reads TGTGCCAGCAGAACTACCGGGACTACAAGAGATACGCAGTATTTT. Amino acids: CASRTTGTTRDTQYF.

CDR3 region: CASSSPSSGNTIYF. CDR3 coding DNA: TGTGCCAGCAGCTCCCCGAGCTCTGGAAACACCATATATTTT. The rearrangement uses TRBV6-5 and TRBJ1-3; no clear D. Trimming took 6 bases from V and 0 from J, leaving 9 bases between them. In germline, CDR1 is MNHEY, CDR2 SVGAGI. CDR3 length equals 14 residues.

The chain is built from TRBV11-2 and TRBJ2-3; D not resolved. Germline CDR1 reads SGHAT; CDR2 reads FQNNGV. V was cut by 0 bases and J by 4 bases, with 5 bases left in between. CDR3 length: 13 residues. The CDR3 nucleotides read TGTGCCAGCAGCTTAGATCGGTCAGATACGCAGTATTTT. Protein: CASSLDRSDTQYF.

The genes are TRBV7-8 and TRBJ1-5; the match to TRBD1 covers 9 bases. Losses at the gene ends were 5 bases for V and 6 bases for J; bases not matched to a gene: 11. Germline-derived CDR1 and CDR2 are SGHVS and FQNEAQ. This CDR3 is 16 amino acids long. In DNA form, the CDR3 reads TGTGCCAGCAGCCCCCGGGACAGGGCAACTTTTCAGCCCCAGCATTTT. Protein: CASSPRDRATFQPQHF.

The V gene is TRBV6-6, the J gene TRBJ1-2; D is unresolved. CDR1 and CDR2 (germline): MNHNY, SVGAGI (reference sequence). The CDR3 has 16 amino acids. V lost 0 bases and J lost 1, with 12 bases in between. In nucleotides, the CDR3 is TGTGCCAGCAGTTACTCGGACGGTCGGGATAACTATGGCTACACCTTC. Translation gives CASSYSDGRDNYGYTF.

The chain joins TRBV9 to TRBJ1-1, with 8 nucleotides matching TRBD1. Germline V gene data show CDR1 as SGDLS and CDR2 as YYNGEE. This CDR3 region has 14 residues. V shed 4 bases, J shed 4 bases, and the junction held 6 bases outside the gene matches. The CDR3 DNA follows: TGTGCCAGCAGCTCACAGGGGGGCGGCACTGAAGCTTTCTTT. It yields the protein CASSSQGGGTEAFF.

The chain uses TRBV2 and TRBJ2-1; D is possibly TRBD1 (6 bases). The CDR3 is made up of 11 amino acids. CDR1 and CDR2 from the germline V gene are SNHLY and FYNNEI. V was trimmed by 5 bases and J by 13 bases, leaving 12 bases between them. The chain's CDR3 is CASSRGFGQFF. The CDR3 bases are TGTGCCAGCAGTAGGGGGTTCGGACAGTTCTTC. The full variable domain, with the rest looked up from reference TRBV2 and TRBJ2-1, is EPEVTQTPSHQVTQMGQEVILRCVPISNHLYFYWYRQILGQKVEFLVSFYNNEISEKSEIFDDQFSVERPDGSNFTLKIRSTKLEDSAMYFCASSRGFGQFFGPGTRLTVL.

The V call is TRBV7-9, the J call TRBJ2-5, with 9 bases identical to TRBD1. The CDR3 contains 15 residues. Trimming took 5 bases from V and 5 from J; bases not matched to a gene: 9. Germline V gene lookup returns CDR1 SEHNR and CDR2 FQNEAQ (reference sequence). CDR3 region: CASSPQQGAGETQYF. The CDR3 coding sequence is TGTGCCAGCAGCCCCCAACAGGGGGCGGGGGAGACCCAGTACTTC.

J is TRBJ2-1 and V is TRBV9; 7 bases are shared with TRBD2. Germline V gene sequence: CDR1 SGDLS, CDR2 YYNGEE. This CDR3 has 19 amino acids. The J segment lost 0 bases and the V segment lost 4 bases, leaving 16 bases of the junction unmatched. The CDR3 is CASSFPGTTSRSSYNEQFF. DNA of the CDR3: TGTGCCAGCAGCTTCCCCGGGACTACTTCTCGTAGCTCCTACAATGAGCAGTTCTTC. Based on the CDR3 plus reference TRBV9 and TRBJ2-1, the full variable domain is DSGVTQTPKHLITATGQRVTLRCSPRSGDLSVYWYQQSLDQGLQFLIQYYNGEERAKGNILERFSAQQFPDLHSELNLSSLELGDSALYFCASSFPGTTSRSSYNEQFFGPGTRLTVL.

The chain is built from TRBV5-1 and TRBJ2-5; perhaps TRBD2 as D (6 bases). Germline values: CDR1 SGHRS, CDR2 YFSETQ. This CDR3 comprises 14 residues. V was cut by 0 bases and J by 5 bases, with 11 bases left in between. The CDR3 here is CASSLGGRWETQYF. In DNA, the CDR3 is TGCGCCAGCAGCTTGGGGGGGAGGTGGGAGACCCAGTACTTC.

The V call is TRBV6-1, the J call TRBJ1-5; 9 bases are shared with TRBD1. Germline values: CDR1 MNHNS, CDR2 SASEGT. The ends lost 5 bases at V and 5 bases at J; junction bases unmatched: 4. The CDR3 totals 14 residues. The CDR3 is CASSTGGPDQPQHF. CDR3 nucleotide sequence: TGTGCCAGCAGTACAGGGGGCCCCGATCAGCCCCAGCATTTT.

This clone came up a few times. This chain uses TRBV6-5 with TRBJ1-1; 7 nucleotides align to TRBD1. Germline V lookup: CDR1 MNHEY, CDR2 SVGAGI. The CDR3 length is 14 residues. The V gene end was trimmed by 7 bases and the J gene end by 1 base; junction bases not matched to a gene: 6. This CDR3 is CASIVGQENTEAFF. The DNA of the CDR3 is TGTGCCAGCATCGTTGGACAGGAGAACACTGAAGCTTTCTTT.

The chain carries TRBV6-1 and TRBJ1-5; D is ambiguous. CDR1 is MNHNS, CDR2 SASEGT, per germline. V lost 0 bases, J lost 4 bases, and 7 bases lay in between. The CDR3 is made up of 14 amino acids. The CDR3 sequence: CASSEARGNQPQHF. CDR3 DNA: TGTGCCAGCAGTGAAGCTAGAGGGAATCAGCCCCAGCATTTT.

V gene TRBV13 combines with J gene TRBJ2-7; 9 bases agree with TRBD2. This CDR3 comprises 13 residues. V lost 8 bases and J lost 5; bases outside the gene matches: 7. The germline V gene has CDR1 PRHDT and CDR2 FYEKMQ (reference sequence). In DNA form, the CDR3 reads TGTGCCAGCGAGGTTAGCGGGAGCCACGAGCAGTACTTC. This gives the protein CASEVSGSHEQYF.

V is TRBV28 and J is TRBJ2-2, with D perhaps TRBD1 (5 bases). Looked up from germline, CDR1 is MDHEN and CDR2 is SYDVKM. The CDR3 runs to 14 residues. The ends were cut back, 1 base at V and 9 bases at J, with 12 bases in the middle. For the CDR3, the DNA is TGTGCCAGCAGTTTATCGGAAGGGGCCCGGGAGCTGTTTTTT. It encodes CASSLSEGARELFF.